A single sample is the source of the 16 T cell receptor beta chains below, sequenced in a study of shared clonotypes between healthy human individuals. Data came from immunoSEQ multiplex PCR; TCRdb stores just in-frame clones and leaves some out. The profile shows some 1.5 million clones, under 99% of them singletons. The sequencing input was naive CD4+ T cells sorted from blood. The subset is: CD45RA+ positively selected. The receptors originated from a man aged 25 to 45 in good health.

The chain is built from TRBV27 and TRBJ1-4; D not resolved. This CDR3 region has 17 residues. CDR1 is MNHEY and CDR2 is SMNVEV in the germline V gene (reference sequence). The germline V and J ends were trimmed by 7 bases and 5 bases, with 23 bases remaining between them. Written as DNA, the CDR3 is TGTGCCAGCACCCGGCTGTTGTTTGGGGAATGGAATGAAAAACTGTTTTTT. It specifies CASTRLLFGEWNEKLFF.

This rearrangement joins TRBV5-1 to TRBJ2-1; a possible D gene is TRBD2 (5 bases). Germline CDR1 is SGHRS and CDR2 is YFSETQ. The CDR3 has 14 amino acids. V lost 0 bases to trimming and J lost 10 bases, with 14 bases between them. In nucleotides, the CDR3 is TGCGCCAGCAGCTTGGTGCCCAGCGGAGGAGAGCAGTTCTTC. Translating it yields CASSLVPSGGEQFF.

The chain joins TRBV29-1 to TRBJ1-4, with 7 nucleotides matching TRBD1. The CDR3 runs to 13 residues. Germline V gene data show CDR1 as SQVTM and CDR2 as ANQGSEA. V was clipped by 7 bases and J by 8 bases; unmatched bases: 10. The DNA for the CDR3 is TGCAGCGCCTCCGGGACAGCGGGCGAAAAACTGTTTTTT. Amino acids: CSASGTAGEKLFF. The complete variable domain, with remaining parts taken from reference TRBV29-1 and TRBJ1-4, reads SAVISQKPSRDICQRGTSLTIQCQVDSQVTMMFWYRQQPGQSLTLIATANQGSEATYESGFVIDKFPISRPNLTFSTLTVSNMSPEDSSIYLCSASGTAGEKLFFGSGTQLSVL.

This rearrangement joins TRBV5-1 to TRBJ2-7; 9 bases fit TRBD1. Germline values: CDR1 SGHRS, CDR2 YFSETQ. The ends lost 4 bases at V and 3 bases at J; junction bases unmatched: 8. This CDR3 comprises 15 residues. In nucleotides, the CDR3 is TGCGCCAGCAGCCCCCGGGACAGGGTAATCTACGAGCAGTACTTC. Translation: CASSPRDRVIYEQYF.

V is TRBV5-5 and J is TRBJ2-3; D gene uncertain. Germline V lookup: CDR1 SGHKS, CDR2 YYEKEE (reference sequence). The CDR3 sequence is 15 residues long. Deletions cut 0 bases from V and 2 bases from J, with 10 bases between. For the CDR3, the DNA is TGTGCCAGCAGCTTGGTGTTTAGCCTCACAGATACGCAGTATTTT. Encoded protein: CASSLVFSLTDTQYF. Together with reference TRBV5-5 and TRBJ2-3, the CDR3 gives the full variable domain: DAGVTQSPTHLIKTRGQQVTLRCSPISGHKSVSWYQQVLGQGPQFIFQYYEKEERGRGNFPDRFSARQFPNYSSELNVNALLLGDSALYLCASSLVFSLTDTQYFGPGTRLTVL.

The chain couples TRBV6-1 to TRBJ2-2; D is unclear. The CDR3 sequence is 12 residues long. The V end was cut by 7 bases, the J end by 14 bases, with 17 bases between. Germline CDR1 MNHNS, CDR2 SASEGT. This CDR3 is CASTPEVPRLFF. CDR3 coding DNA: TGTGCCAGCACACCCGAGGTCCCCCGCCTGTTTTTT.

The gene calls are TRBV5-4 and TRBJ1-2; D is unclear. The CDR3 loop spans 14 amino acids. Germline lookup yields CDR1 SGHNT and CDR2 YYREEE (reference sequence). The germline V and J ends were trimmed by 4 bases and 2 bases, with 12 bases remaining between them. The CDR3 here is CASSPGLGNYGYTF. CDR3 sequence (DNA): TGTGCCAGCAGCCCCGGGTTAGGGAACTATGGCTACACCTTC.

This chain joins TRBV27 and TRBJ2-5; D is undetermined. The CDR3 has 12 residues. Germline CDR1 reads MNHEY; CDR2 reads SMNVEV (reference sequence). The V end was cut by 2 bases, the J end by 4 bases, with 5 bases between. CDR3 nucleotide sequence: TGTGCCAGCAGTTTAGTGGGAGAGACCCAGTACTTC. This gives the protein CASSLVGETQYF.

DNA for the CDR3: TGTGCCAGCTCACCCCGGGGTTCTGAAGACAATGAGCAGTTCTTC. Translation: CASSPRGSEDNEQFF. This chain connects TRBV18 to TRBJ2-1, with D possibly being TRBD2 (5 bases). This CDR3 region has 15 residues. Germline V gene lookup returns CDR1 KGHSH and CDR2 LQKENI. V was trimmed by 3 bases and J by 5 bases, leaving 14 bases between them.

Written as DNA, the CDR3 is TGTGCCAGCAGCTTAGAGGAACCCTCTGGAAACACCATATATTTT. Translating gives CASSLEEPSGNTIYF. The chain is built from TRBV7-9 and TRBJ1-3; unclear D gene. The CDR3 spans 15 residues. The ends were cut back, 1 base at V and 0 bases at J, with 7 bases in the middle. Looked up from germline, CDR1 is SEHNR and CDR2 is FQNEAQ (reference sequence). Based on the CDR3 plus reference TRBV7-9 and TRBJ1-3, the full variable domain is DTGVSQNPRHKITKRGQNVTFRCDPISEHNRLYWYRQTLGQGPEFLTYFQNEAQLEKSRLLSDRFSAERPKGSFSTLEIQRTEQGDSAMYLCASSLEEPSGNTIYFGEGSWLTVV.

This chain links TRBV18 with TRBJ1-1; weak D call: TRBD1 (6 bases). Germline V gene sequence: CDR1 KGHSH, CDR2 LQKENI. The V end lost 4 bases, the J end lost 7 bases, and 13 bases lay between the germline ends. The CDR3 covers 13 residues. The CDR3 protein is CASSQATGSEAFF. CDR3 sequence (DNA): TGTGCCAGCTCACAGGCGACAGGCAGTGAAGCTTTCTTT.

The chain combines TRBV9 with TRBJ2-5, with TRBD2 matching over 7 bases. The J segment lost 7 bases and the V segment lost 5 bases, leaving 14 bases of the junction unmatched. The CDR3 is made up of 15 amino acids. The germline V gene encodes CDR1 SGDLS and CDR2 YYNGEE. The CDR3 coding sequence is TGTGCCAGCAGTTCGGGTCTAGCGGCAAGGGGGACCCAGTACTTC. Amino acid sequence: CASSSGLAARGTQYF.

The chain carries TRBV30 and TRBJ2-7; either TRBD1 or TRBD2 may fit D (7 bases each). The germline gives CDR1 GTSNPN, CDR2 SVGIG (reference sequence). Trimming left V 3 bases short and J 4 bases short, with 10 bases between. The CDR3 is 12 residues long. CDR3 sequence (DNA): TGTGCCTGGAGCAGGGGGGGTTACGAGCAGTACTTC. It encodes CAWSRGGYEQYF.

The chain couples TRBV19 to TRBJ1-1; no definite D call. Germline V gives CDR1 LNHDA, CDR2 SQIVND (reference sequence). V shed 3 bases and J shed 0 bases, with 8 bases lying between them. This CDR3 spans 14 amino acids. This chain's CDR3 is CASSIGVVNTEAFF. DNA for the CDR3: TGTGCCAGTAGTATTGGAGTGGTGAACACTGAAGCTTTCTTT.

This chain uses TRBV9 with TRBJ2-1; D perhaps matches TRBD1 (6 bases). Germline loops: CDR1 SGDLS, CDR2 YYNGEE. The CDR3 has 16 residues. The V end was cut by 0 bases, the J end by 0 bases, with 10 bases between. CDR3 residues: CASSVAAQGSYNEQFF. CDR3 coding DNA: TGTGCCAGCAGCGTAGCTGCACAGGGCTCCTACAATGAGCAGTTCTTC.

V and J are TRBV5-8 and TRBJ1-5; D is possibly TRBD1 (6 bases). Per the germline V gene, CDR1 is SGHTS and CDR2 is YDEGEE. The CDR3 has 13 residues. With 4 bases removed from V and 5 bases from J, the gap between germline ends came to 10 bases. The CDR3 spells CASSRDMDQPQHF. CDR3 nucleotide sequence: TGTGCCAGCAGCCGGGACATGGATCAGCCCCAGCATTTT.